This TCR beta chain comes out of a study of OX40 agonist ivuxolimab in advanced cancers. Here immunoSEQ multiplex PCR was the method, and the copy in TCRdb shows in-frame clones only, minus some. The profile shows some 25,000 clones, about four fifths of them singletons. Study findings and constraints: Clonal expansion from baseline to week 6 occurred in both CD4+ and CD8+ T cells.

As regards this clone: Its specificity is not known.

The sequencing here drew on CD4+ or CD8+ T cells sorted from blood, taken in a trial of the OX40 agonist ivuxolimab. This receptor was obtained from an adult with an advanced solid tumor such as melanoma, head and neck, liver or kidney cancer.

The CDR3 sequence is CASGLRGQRGNTIYF. CDR3 DNA: TGTGCCAGCGGTCTAAGAGGCCAGCGTGGAAACACCATATATTTT. The chain has TRBV6-1 and TRBJ1-3; D remains unclear. The germline V gene encodes CDR1 MNHNS and CDR2 SASEGT. Trimming cost V 8 bases and J 3 bases, with 17 bases left between them. The CDR3 runs 15 residues.